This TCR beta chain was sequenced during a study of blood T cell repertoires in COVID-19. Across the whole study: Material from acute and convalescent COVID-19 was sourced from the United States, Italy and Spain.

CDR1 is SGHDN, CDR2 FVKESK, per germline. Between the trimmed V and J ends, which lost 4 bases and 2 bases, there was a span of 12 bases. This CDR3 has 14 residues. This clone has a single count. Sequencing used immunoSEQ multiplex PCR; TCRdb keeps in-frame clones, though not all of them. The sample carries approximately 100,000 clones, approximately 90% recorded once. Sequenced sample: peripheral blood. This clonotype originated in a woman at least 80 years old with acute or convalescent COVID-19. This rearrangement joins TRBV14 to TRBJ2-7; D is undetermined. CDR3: CASSPSGLTYEQYF. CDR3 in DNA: TGTGCCAGCAGCCCATCGGGTCTCACCTACGAGCAGTACTTC.